Listed below are T cell receptor beta chains from one sample, sequenced in a study of T-cell memory formation after mild COVID-19. TCRdb re-analysed the 5' RACE reads in MiXCR, keeping a single row per CDR3 protein. Altogether around 340,000 distinct CDR3 sequences are present, 21% being singletons, with the ten largest covering roughly an eighth. Sequenced: PBMCs or a T cell subset sorted from them (not recorded which). Receptors originate from an adult woman who had mild COVID-19 (a few samples of this study predate the infection). Cell type and time point are not known. CDR3s include the opening cysteine and the closing phenylalanine or tryptophan. Clone size is not always given. Where it is, it says once, few, many or a class for expanded clones.

TRBV4-2 | 15 | few | CASSQAGTGPREQYF
TRBV20-1 | 15 | . | CSARRTGHSTDTQYF
TRBV5-1 | 13 | . | CASKFSHNSPLHF
TRBV5-5 | 16 | . | CASSLVASGGVETQYF
TRBV6-6 | 13 | . | CASMTGVQETQYF
TRBV24-1 | 15 | . | CATSVGGVSSYEQYF
TRBV7-6 | 14 | . | CASRQQGSLGEQYF
TRBV4-2 | 14 | few | CASSQGLRAYGYTF
TRBV12-3/TRBV12-4 | 15 | few | CASSLAGGPAYEQFF
TRBV6-6 | 20 | few | CASSTILSPNRQGYSYEQYF
TRBV12-3/TRBV12-4 | 15 | few | CASSPPGTSADTQYF
TRBV9 | 13 | . | CASSVEVTDTQYF
TRBV2 | 16 | few | CASTTIGTGSSYEQYF
TRBV11-3 | 16 | . | CASSSHRVGPNTEAFF
TRBV5-1 | 18 | . | CASSLSGQPYLAGNEQYF
TRBV20-1 | 14 | . | CSARWRGTADTQYF
TRBV30 | 16 | . | CAWASIRDRGLYGYTF
TRBV20-1 | 15 | . | CSARAQTGANQPQHF
TRBV5-1 | 17 | many | CASSPSGGPEVEETQYF
TRBV6-6 | 17 | few | CASSYSPGTAPNTEAFF
TRBV5-4 | 13 | few | CASSFAASYEQYF
TRBV4-3 | 15 | few | CASSRSGTGVYEQYF
TRBV9 | 12 | few | CASSARGAEQYF
TRBV6-5 | 13 | . | CASGYRFPYEQYF
TRBV4-1 | 15 | few | CASSQGKYSNQPQHF
TRBV27 | 16 | . | CASSSRWDRLYNEQFF
TRBV12-3/TRBV12-4 | 14 | . | CAVRLQESYNEQLF
TRBV2 | 15 | many | CAMGHLYDSNQPQHF
TRBV5-4 | 15 | few | CASSLGHVAKNIQYF
TRBV5-1 | 18 | . | CASSLAVAGARGLDIQYF
TRBV12-3/TRBV12-4 | 14 | many | CASSLAGGMGEQYF
TRBV12-3/TRBV12-4 | 13 | few | CASSPPASYVYTF
TRBV29-1 | 12 | few | CSVAQGGQEQFF
TRBV4-1 | 15 | . | CASSQPRQRDYGYTF
TRBV4-1 | 16 | once | CASSQEGLAGGETQYF
TRBV7-9 | 12 | few | CASRAAYNEQFF
TRBV5-1 | 16 | . | CASSLSPSGGPLEQFF
TRBV18 | 15 | . | CASSTGQGITGELFF
TRBV7-8 | 13 | few | CASSQDWDYGYTF
TRBV6-2/TRBV6-3 | 15 | . | CASSAGTGVPRRCTF
TRBV20-1 | 13 | few | CSASGLRIDEQFF
TRBV6-5 | 15 | few | CASSYEGSSYNEQFF
TRBV11-2 | 15 | . | CASSFSSGGQETQYF